This T cell receptor beta chain was sequenced in a study of blood T cell repertoires in COVID-19. Study information: Sample material is recorded as cDNA or gDNA derived from T cells, B-cell-depleted T cells, or PBMCs.

The V segment lost 4 bases and the J segment 8 bases; nucleotides outside the gene matches: 16. CDR1 is MGHRA and CDR2 is YSYEKL in the germline V gene. The CDR3 runs 16 residues. Assay: immunoSEQ multiplex PCR; the TCRdb copy retains only in-frame clones and omits some. The sample lists about 52,000 clones, around 81% occurring once. Sequencing was performed on peripheral blood. This TCR derives from a man aged 65-85 years with active COVID-19. V gene TRBV4-1 combines with J gene TRBJ1-2; 7 bases line up with TRBD1. CDR3 in DNA: TGCGCCAGCAGCCTAATAGGGGGCAGGGGCAGCGGAGGCTACACCTTC. It translates to CASSLIGGRGSGGYTF.